The 32 T cell receptor beta chains below come from one sample, sequenced in a study of blood T cell repertoires in COVID-19. Assay: immunoSEQ multiplex PCR; the TCRdb copy retains only in-frame clones and omits some. The table shows about 100,000 clones, with around four fifths occurring only once. Sequences were obtained from peripheral blood. The receptors shown here come from a man in his fifties with active or convalescent COVID-19.

The J gene is TRBJ2-1, the V gene TRBV30, with 10 bases identical to TRBD2. In germline, CDR1 is GTSNPN, CDR2 SVGIG (reference sequence). CDR3 length: 14 amino acids. V dropped 6 bases and J dropped 2; count of bases not matched to a gene: 4. The CDR3 here is CACPLAGAYNEQFF. The CDR3 nucleotides read TGTGCCTGCCCCCTAGCGGGAGCCTACAATGAGCAGTTCTTC.

V usage is TRBV2 and J usage is TRBJ1-6; a weak D match, TRBD1 (6 bases). The CDR3 consists of 15 residues. V lost 5 bases and J lost 4, with 12 bases in between. Looked up from germline, CDR1 is SNHLY and CDR2 is FYNNEI. CDR3 DNA: TGTGCCAGCAGTCAGGGGCGGCTGTATAATTCACCCCTCCACTTT. Translating it yields CASSQGRLYNSPLHF.

The chain carries TRBV6-6 and TRBJ1-1; tentatively, D is TRBD1 (5 bases). Germline V gives CDR1 MNHNY, CDR2 SVGAGI (reference sequence). This CDR3 spans 14 amino acids. Trimming took 2 bases from V and 1 from J, leaving 8 bases between them. The CDR3 spells CASSYPGQNTEAFF. The CDR3 DNA reads as TGTGCCAGCAGTTACCCCGGACAGAACACTGAAGCTTTCTTT.

J is TRBJ1-5 and V is TRBV21-1; the table assigns TRBD1, which was not confirmed against the DNA. TRBV21-1 is recorded as a pseudogene. This CDR3 comprises 17 residues. In DNA form, the CDR3 reads TGTGCCAGCAGCAAAGGTACCGGACAGGCGTTGAGTCAGCCCCAGCATTTT. Its translation is CASSKGTGQALSQPQHF.

CDR3 bases: TGTGCCAGCAGCTTGGAGGTGGTATCGGGGAATCAGCCCCAGCATTTT. It translates to CASSLEVVSGNQPQHF. The chain links TRBV5-5 to TRBJ1-5; D remains ambiguous. V lost 0 bases to trimming and J lost 4 bases, with 14 bases between them. This CDR3 contains 16 residues. CDR1 and CDR2 (germline): SGHKS, YYEKEE (reference sequence).

This clone has only a few counts. J is TRBJ2-2 and V is TRBV6-5; TRBD2 might be the D (5 bases). V was cut by 6 bases and J by 5 bases, with 10 bases left in between. The CDR3 loop spans 13 amino acids. Germline assignment: CDR1 MNHEY and CDR2 SVGAGI. The CDR3 DNA reads TGTGCCAGCAGGGTTGGAGGTACCGGGGAGCTGTTTTTT. Protein product: CASRVGGTGELFF.

The rearrangement uses TRBV12-1 and TRBJ1-5; the DNA was not used to check the table's D call, TRBD1. TRBV12-1 is recorded as a pseudogene. This CDR3 spans 15 amino acids. In DNA form, the CDR3 reads TGTGCCAGCAGCTTTGCGGGACAGGGGGCACAGCCCCAGCATTTT. Translated: CASSFAGQGAQPQHF.

V gene TRBV9 combines with J gene TRBJ1-2; a possible D gene is TRBD1 (5 bases). The germline V gene encodes CDR1 SGDLS and CDR2 YYNGEE. The CDR3 loop spans 16 amino acids. V was pared by 1 base and J by 7 bases, with 20 bases between. CDR3 residues: CASSVQDNPVTGGYTF. For the CDR3, the DNA is TGTGCCAGCAGCGTACAAGACAACCCAGTAACAGGTGGCTACACCTTC.

This chain connects TRBV2 to TRBJ2-7; weak D call: TRBD1 (6 bases). V shed 8 bases and J shed 7 bases, with 15 bases lying between them. This CDR3 has 12 residues. The V gene's germline CDR1 is SNHLY and CDR2 FYNNEI. In DNA form, the CDR3 reads TGTGCCAGCCTCAGGGGAGTAGGGGAGCAGTACTTC. Protein: CASLRGVGEQYF.

In its sample, this clone was seen once. This chain links TRBV18 with TRBJ1-4; D is undetermined. The CDR3 covers 14 residues. Per the germline V gene, CDR1 is KGHSH and CDR2 is LQKENI. V lost 2 bases, J lost 6 bases, and 10 bases lay in between. Here the CDR3 reads CASSPSGGDEKLFF. The CDR3, as DNA: TGTGCCAGCTCACCATCGGGTGGAGATGAAAAACTGTTTTTT.

This clone was counted only a few times. V and J are TRBV30 and TRBJ1-1; 11 bases map to TRBD1. The CDR3 totals 13 residues. Germline V gives CDR1 GTSNPN, CDR2 SVGIG (reference sequence). V lost 5 bases, J lost 1 base, and 0 bases stayed unmatched. Here the CDR3 reads CAWGQGANTEAFF. The CDR3 region has the DNA TGTGCCTGGGGACAGGGGGCGAACACTGAAGCTTTCTTT.

The chain links TRBV19 to TRBJ1-2; D uncertain. Trimming removed 3 bases at V and 5 bases at J, with 4 bases between. The CDR3 totals 11 residues. Germline CDR1 and CDR2: LNHDA and SQIVND (reference sequence). The CDR3, as DNA: TGTGCCAGTAGTATTAGATATGGCTACACCTTC. Its protein is CASSIRYGYTF.

The chain uses TRBV20-1 and TRBJ2-5; 8 nucleotides match TRBD2. This CDR3 contains 11 residues. The V gene's germline CDR1 is DFQATT and CDR2 SNEGSKA (reference sequence). V lost 8 bases, J lost 8 bases, and 7 bases stayed unmatched. Here the CDR3 reads CSSGGDPTQYF. The CDR3 bases are TGCAGTTCGGGGGGGGACCCTACCCAGTACTTC.

The gene calls are TRBV10-3 and TRBJ2-2, with D possibly TRBD2 on 6 matching bases. CDR1 is ENHRY, CDR2 SYGVKD, per germline. CDR3 size: 13 residues. V was cut by 8 bases and J by 4 bases, with 11 bases left in between. The CDR3 loop reads CAIGGLSTGELFF. The CDR3 region has the DNA TGTGCCATCGGGGGACTTTCCACCGGGGAGCTGTTTTTT.

The genes are TRBV7-9 and TRBJ2-3, with 7 bases aligning to TRBD2. The CDR3 runs to 16 residues. Germline V gene data show CDR1 as SEHNR and CDR2 as FQNEAQ (reference sequence). V lost 5 bases, J lost 10 bases, and 18 bases stayed unmatched. CDR3 nucleotide sequence: TGTGCCAGCAGCCCCGGGCTAGCGGAGGGGAGAGGGGCGCAGTATTTT. Translated, it gives CASSPGLAEGRGAQYF.

The chain couples TRBV20-1 to TRBJ2-7, with 10 bases aligning to TRBD2. Germline CDR1 is DFQATT and CDR2 is SNEGSKA (reference sequence). The length of the CDR3 is 16 residues. The trim removed 3 bases at V and 0 bases at J, leaving 8 bases unmatched. The CDR3: CSASKWASGSSYEQYF. In DNA form, the CDR3 reads TGCAGTGCTAGTAAGTGGGCTAGCGGGAGCTCCTACGAGCAGTACTTC.

This chain links TRBV29-1 with TRBJ1-2, with D tentatively TRBD1 (5 bases). The germline V and J ends were trimmed by 4 bases and 5 bases, with 17 bases remaining between them. Germline values: CDR1 SQVTM, CDR2 ANQGSEA. This CDR3 is 14 amino acids long. CDR3: CSVGPGRGMYGYTF. CDR3 coding DNA: TGCAGCGTTGGTCCGGGACGGGGGATGTATGGCTACACCTTC. Looking up the rest from reference TRBV29-1 and TRBJ1-2 gives the full variable domain: SAVISQKPSRDICQRGTSLTIQCQVDSQVTMMFWYRQQPGQSLTLIATANQGSEATYESGFVIDKFPISRPNLTFSTLTVSNMSPEDSSIYLCSVGPGRGMYGYTFGSGTRLTVV.

The CDR3 coding sequence is TGTGCCAGCAGCCAAGATCTCACGGTTTCCTACGAGCAGTACTTC. Translation: CASSQDLTVSYEQYF. J is TRBJ2-7 and V is TRBV3-1 (or the pseudogene TRBV3-2); D is unclear. There are 15 residues in the CDR3. Germline V CDR1 and CDR2: LGHDT, YNNKEL (reference sequence). V lost 0 bases, J lost 1 base, and 10 bases lay in between.

This clone was detected only a few times. The rearrangement links TRBV25-1 to TRBJ1-2; 7 bases are shared with TRBD1. Looked up from germline, CDR1 is MGHDK and CDR2 is SYGVNS. With V trimmed by 6 bases and J by 9 bases, 13 bases remained unmatched. This CDR3 is 14 amino acids long. The CDR3 nucleotides are TGTGCCAGCAGGCGGAACGGGGACAGCCAAAGCTACACCTTC. This gives the protein CASRRNGDSQSYTF.

The V gene is TRBV9, the J gene TRBJ2-3; 11 positions match TRBD2. V lost 3 bases, J lost 0 bases, and 0 bases stayed unmatched. Germline CDR1 and CDR2: SGDLS and YYNGEE. The CDR3 is made up of 15 amino acids. As DNA, the CDR3 is TGTGCCAGCAGCGGGACTAGCGGGAGCACAGATACGCAGTATTTT. Translated, it gives CASSGTSGSTDTQYF.

The CDR3 coding sequence is TGTGCCTGGAGTTCCGGGTTTGCGGGGACCCAGTACTTC. It is translated as CAWSSGFAGTQYF. The genes are TRBV30 and TRBJ2-5, with D maybe TRBD2 (5 bases). Trimming shortened V by 2 bases and J by 7 bases, and 14 bases separated the two germline ends. CDR1 and CDR2 from the germline V gene are GTSNPN and SVGIG (reference sequence). The CDR3 length is 13 residues. The whole variable domain, filled in from reference TRBV30 and TRBJ2-5, reads SQTIHQWPATLVQPVGSPLSLECTVEGTSNPNLYWYRQAAGRGLQLLFYSVGIGQISSEVPQNLSASRPQDRQFILSSKKLLLSDSGFYLCAWSSGFAGTQYFGPGTRLLVL.

The CDR3 DNA sequence: TGTGCCAGCAGCCCGTCCGAGAGGGCAGATACGCAGTATTTT. It codes for CASSPSERADTQYF. The chain employs TRBV7-6 and TRBJ2-3, with D perhaps matching TRBD2 (5 bases). Germline V gene sequence: CDR1 SGHVS, CDR2 FNYEAQ. The CDR3 sequence is 14 residues long. The V and J ends lost 5 bases and 4 bases respectively, with 13 bases between them.

The rearrangement joins TRBV5-1 to TRBJ2-5; 8 positions agree with TRBD2. The CDR3 is 14 amino acids. V lost 2 bases, J lost 5 bases, and 5 bases stayed unmatched. Germline CDR1 reads SGHRS; CDR2 reads YFSETQ. The CDR3 DNA follows: TGCGCCAGCAGCTTCGGACTAGCTTATGAGACCCAGTACTTC. This encodes CASSFGLAYETQYF.

J is TRBJ1-3 and V is TRBV14; a possible D gene is TRBD1 (6 bases). Germline CDR1 and CDR2: SGHDN and FVKESK. CDR3 length equals 14 residues. Trimming took off 1 base at V and 8 bases at J, with 12 bases between the two ends. CDR3 amino acids: CASSQGTDLDTIYF. In nucleotides, the CDR3 is TGTGCCAGCAGCCAAGGGACAGACCTAGACACCATATATTTT. The full variable domain, its missing parts supplied by reference TRBV14 and TRBJ1-3, is EAGVTQFPSHSVIEKGQTVTLRCDPISGHDNLYWYRRVMGKEIKFLLHFVKESKQDESGMPNNRFLAERTGGTYSTLKVQPAELEDSGVYFCASSQGTDLDTIYFGEGSWLTVV.

The gene calls are TRBV12-3 or TRBV12-4 and TRBJ2-7; D might be TRBD2 (5 bases). V was trimmed by 10 bases and J by 3 bases, leaving 10 bases between them. CDR3 length equals 11 residues. The CDR3 is CATGRGYEQYF. DNA for the CDR3: TGTGCCACTGGACGGGGCTACGAGCAGTACTTC.

V usage is TRBV27 and J usage is TRBJ1-5; no clear D. The CDR3 has 13 residues. Germline loops: CDR1 MNHEY, CDR2 SMNVEV (reference sequence). Trimming left V 3 bases short and J 5 bases short, with 8 bases between. CDR3 sequence: CASSFTPDQPQHF. The CDR3 DNA reads as TGTGCCAGCAGTTTTACCCCAGATCAGCCCCAGCATTTT.

This chain links TRBV6-5 with TRBJ2-7, with a tentative D call TRBD2 (6 bases). CDR1 and CDR2 from the germline V gene are MNHEY and SVGAGI. The CDR3 contains 14 residues. The V end lost 7 bases, the J end lost 0 bases, and 13 bases lay between the germline ends. CDR3 nucleotides: TGTGCCAGCACATCGACTAGAGCCTCCTACGAGCAGTACTTC. Translating it yields CASTSTRASYEQYF.

The V gene is TRBV6-6, the J gene TRBJ2-1, with 8 bases that match TRBD1. V shed 4 bases, J shed 15 bases, and the junction held 11 bases outside the gene matches. Germline V lookup: CDR1 MNHNY, CDR2 SVGAGI (reference sequence). The length of the CDR3 is 13 residues. The CDR3 region is CASSFSGTGQLFF. As DNA, the CDR3 is TGTGCCAGCAGTTTCTCTGGGACAGGTCAGTTGTTCTTC.

The chain couples TRBV21-1 to TRBJ2-1; TRBD2, as called in the table, went unchecked against the DNA. TRBV21-1 constitutes a pseudogene. CDR3 length: 12 residues. CDR3 sequence: CAQPLSGNEQFF. In nucleotides, the CDR3 is TGTGCCCAGCCTCTTAGCGGGAATGAGCAGTTCTTC.

This chain links TRBV19 with TRBJ2-7; tentatively, D is TRBD2 (6 bases). The germline V gene has CDR1 LNHDA and CDR2 SQIVND (reference sequence). The CDR3 totals 14 residues. V was cut by 5 bases and J by 6 bases, with 17 bases left in between. CDR3 amino acids: CASSSGTAIGEQYF. As DNA, the CDR3 is TGTGCCAGTAGTTCCGGGACTGCTATCGGCGAGCAGTACTTC.

This clone was seen a single time. The chain has TRBV5-4 and TRBJ2-5; 8 nucleotides agree with TRBD1. The junction had 9 bases not matched to a gene; V was cut back by 6 bases and J by 5 bases. This CDR3 comprises 14 residues. CDR1 and CDR2 from the germline V gene are SGHNT and YYREEE (reference sequence). CDR3 amino acids: CASIAAGGEETQYF. The CDR3 DNA reads TGTGCCAGCATCGCGGCAGGGGGCGAGGAGACCCAGTACTTC.

The chain employs TRBV3-1 (or the pseudogene TRBV3-2) and TRBJ1-2; 9 bases are a match to TRBD1. This CDR3 has 13 amino acids. V shed 4 bases and J 9 bases; nucleotides not matched to a gene: 6. The germline V gene encodes CDR1 LGHDT and CDR2 YNNKEL (reference sequence). In DNA, the CDR3 is TGTGCCAGCAGCCTCGGGGACAGGGCAAGCTACACCTTC. Its translation is CASSLGDRASYTF.